These 19 T cell receptor beta chains were sequenced from one sample in a study of blood T cell repertoires in COVID-19. Sequencing used immunoSEQ multiplex PCR; TCRdb keeps in-frame clones, though not all of them. The sample carries around 310,000 clones, roughly 86% recorded once. The specimen sequenced was PBMCs or T cells enriched from blood (not recorded which). All receptors derive from a woman aged 25-40 years who had recovered from COVID-19.

The chain employs TRBV5-4 and TRBJ1-2, with 7 bases lining up with TRBD1. CDR1 and CDR2 (germline): SGHNT, YYREEE (reference sequence). This CDR3 region has 15 residues. V trimming: 0 bases; J trimming: 0 bases; junction bases outside the gene matches: 2. The CDR3 DNA reads as TGTGCCAGCAGCTTGGGGGGACAGTCTAACTATGGCTACACCTTC. Its translation is CASSLGGQSNYGYTF.

The chain is built from TRBV10-2 and TRBJ2-7, with 8 nucleotides matching TRBD1. Unmatched junction bases numbered 6, after V lost 2 bases and J lost 12 bases. Germline-derived CDR1 and CDR2 are WSHSY and SAAADI. This CDR3 spans 12 amino acids. CDR3 coding DNA: TGCGCCAGCAGTGAGGCGGACAGGGACGCGTACTTC. It encodes CASSEADRDAYF.

V and J are TRBV12-3 or TRBV12-4 and TRBJ2-7, with TRBD2 matching 8 bases. The V segment lost 3 bases and the J segment 5 bases; nucleotides outside the gene matches: 3. This CDR3 has 13 amino acids. The CDR3 spells CASSLTSVNEQYF. The CDR3 DNA is TGTGCCAGCAGTTTGACTAGCGTCAACGAGCAGTACTTC.

The chain has TRBV19 and TRBJ1-2, with D unresolved. CDR1 and CDR2 (germline): LNHDA, SQIVND (reference sequence). The CDR3 consists of 14 residues. The V end lost 3 bases, the J end lost 8 bases, and 16 bases lay between the germline ends. For the CDR3, the DNA is TGTGCCAGTAGTATGGGGTTAGGAGGGATGGGCTACACCTTC. Translating it yields CASSMGLGGMGYTF.

A remark on this clone: At the DNA level, this CDR3 is encoded by other sequences in the same sample as well. The chain combines TRBV12-3 or TRBV12-4 with TRBJ1-2, with 9 bases lining up with TRBD1. V lost 5 bases to trimming and J lost 5 bases; unmatched junction nucleotides: 3. The CDR3 contains 13 residues. The CDR3 loop reads CASSLGQGYGYTF. In DNA form, the CDR3 reads TGTGCCAGCAGTCTCGGACAGGGGTATGGCTACACCTTC.

This rearrangement joins TRBV11-2 to TRBJ1-1; D is unclear. The CDR3 covers 15 residues. V shed 0 bases and J shed 0 bases, with 8 bases lying between them. The germline CDR1 and CDR2 sequences are SGHAT and FQNNGV. The DNA of the CDR3 is TGTGCCAGCAGCTTAGATAGCCTCTTGAACACTGAAGCTTTCTTT. Translated, it gives CASSLDSLLNTEAFF. The whole variable domain, filled in from reference TRBV11-2 and TRBJ1-1, reads EAGVAQSPRYKIIEKRQSVAFWCNPISGHATLYWYQQILGQGPKLLIQFQNNGVVDDSQLPKDRFSAERLKGVDSTLKIQPAKLEDSAVYLCASSLDSLLNTEAFFGQGTRLTVV.

V usage is TRBV6-5 and J usage is TRBJ2-2; D not certain. V was shortened by 6 bases and J by 6 bases, with 17 bases between the two germline ends. This CDR3 has 15 residues. CDR1 and CDR2 (germline): MNHEY, SVGAGI. CDR3 bases: TGTGCCAGCAGACACCCCCGATATCTAGCCGGGGAGCTGTTTTTT. As protein: CASRHPRYLAGELFF.

This clone was detected once. The rearrangement joins TRBV3-1 (or the pseudogene TRBV3-2) to TRBJ1-5; D might be TRBD1 (5 bases). The CDR3 sequence is 21 residues long. The V gene's germline CDR1 is LGHDT and CDR2 YNNKEL (reference sequence). Trimming took 0 bases from V and 0 from J, leaving 24 bases between them. The CDR3 DNA follows: TGTGCCAGCAGCCAAGATCCCCTTGGCAGACAGACGAGTTATAGCAATCAGCCCCAGCATTTT. Its translation is CASSQDPLGRQTSYSNQPQHF.

The J gene is TRBJ1-3, the V gene TRBV29-1; 8 bases are a match to TRBD1. Germline loops: CDR1 SQVTM, CDR2 ANQGSEA. V lost 6 bases to trimming and J lost 0 bases; unmatched junction nucleotides: 4. This CDR3 contains 14 residues. The CDR3 DNA sequence: TGCAGCGTCTCAGGACAGGGCTCTGGAAACACCATATATTTT. It is translated as CSVSGQGSGNTIYF.

In its sample, this clone was seen once. V and J are TRBV28 and TRBJ2-3, with D maybe TRBD1 (6 bases). V shed 8 bases and J shed 5 bases, with 11 bases lying between them. The CDR3 has 12 amino acids. The germline V gene has CDR1 MDHEN and CDR2 SYDVKM. The CDR3 DNA reads TGTGCCAGCTTGACCAGGGGAGATACGCAGTATTTT. As protein: CASLTRGDTQYF.

This sequence joins TRBV5-1 and TRBJ2-7, with a weak D call TRBD1 (7 bases). V lost 4 bases to trimming and J lost 2 bases, with 10 bases between them. The CDR3 extends over 13 amino acids. Germline V gene sequence: CDR1 SGHRS, CDR2 YFSETQ. The CDR3 loop is CASSGGTAYEQYF. CDR3 DNA: TGCGCCAGCAGCGGAGGGACAGCCTACGAGCAGTACTTC.

CDR3 residues: CASSLYGAKNIQYF. The CDR3 DNA sequence: TGTGCCAGCAGCTTGTACGGGGCCAAAAACATTCAGTACTTC. The V and J genes are TRBV5-6 and TRBJ2-4; D unclear. Germline CDR1 is SGHDT and CDR2 is YYEEEE. V lost 1 base and J 1 base, leaving 6 bases between the germline ends. The CDR3 length is 14 residues.

This chain connects TRBV9 to TRBJ1-3; no clear D gene. The CDR3 covers 15 residues. Germline V gene sequence: CDR1 SGDLS, CDR2 YYNGEE. V shed 1 base and J shed 7 bases, with 15 bases lying between them. In nucleotides, the CDR3 is TGTGCCAGCAGCGTAACCGGAGGCGGGTATAACACCATATATTTT. Residues: CASSVTGGGYNTIYF.

V gene TRBV7-3 combines with J gene TRBJ2-2, with D unclear. The germline V and J ends were trimmed by 2 bases and 3 bases, with 10 bases remaining between them. The CDR3 has 15 residues. Germline V CDR1 and CDR2: SGHTA, FQGTGA. CDR3 sequence: CASSLDADYTGELFF. The CDR3 nucleotides read TGTGCCAGCAGCTTAGACGCGGATTACACCGGGGAGCTGTTTTTT.

The gene calls are TRBV20-1 and TRBJ2-3; TRBD2 aligns across 8 bases. The CDR3 has 16 amino acids. CDR1 is DFQATT and CDR2 is SNEGSKA in the germline V gene (reference sequence). V lost 3 bases, J lost 2 bases, and 10 bases stayed unmatched. CDR3 DNA: TGCAGTGCTAGTCTCCCCGGGGGGGGTCCCACAGATACGCAGTATTTT. It yields the protein CSASLPGGGPTDTQYF.

Worth noting for this clone: The same CDR3 also results from other DNA sequences found in this sample. CDR3 amino acids: CASSLRGEETQYF. The DNA of the CDR3 is TGTGCCAGCAGTTTAAGGGGTGAAGAGACCCAGTACTTC. V usage is TRBV12-3 or TRBV12-4 and J usage is TRBJ2-5, with D perhaps TRBD1 (5 bases). V dropped 2 bases and J dropped 3 bases, with 7 bases sitting between them. CDR3 length equals 13 residues.

The chain carries TRBV5-1 and TRBJ1-1; D is uncertain. CDR1 is SGHRS, CDR2 YFSETQ, per germline. Trimming removed 7 bases at V and 0 bases at J, with 10 bases between. The CDR3 spans 13 residues. The CDR3 protein is CASQPGVNTEAFF. The CDR3 DNA reads TGCGCCAGCCAACCAGGCGTGAACACTGAAGCTTTCTTT.

This sequence joins TRBV10-3 and TRBJ2-7; possible D gene TRBD2, 5 bases. Germline loops: CDR1 ENHRY, CDR2 SYGVKD. CDR3 length: 16 residues. V was trimmed by 3 bases and J by 1 base, leaving 16 bases between them. The CDR3 region is CAISEPGSGSSYEQYF. The CDR3 bases are TGTGCCATCAGTGAACCGGGGAGTGGGAGTTCCTACGAGCAGTACTTC.

This chain links TRBV6-5 with TRBJ1-1; TRBD1 agrees at 8 bases. CDR3 length: 14 amino acids. Germline CDR1 and CDR2: MNHEY and SVGAGI. V trimming: 5 bases; J trimming: 5 bases; junction bases outside the gene matches: 7. The CDR3 protein is CASSTGGSGTEAFF. For the CDR3, the DNA is TGTGCCAGCAGTACAGGGGGATCGGGAACTGAAGCTTTCTTT.